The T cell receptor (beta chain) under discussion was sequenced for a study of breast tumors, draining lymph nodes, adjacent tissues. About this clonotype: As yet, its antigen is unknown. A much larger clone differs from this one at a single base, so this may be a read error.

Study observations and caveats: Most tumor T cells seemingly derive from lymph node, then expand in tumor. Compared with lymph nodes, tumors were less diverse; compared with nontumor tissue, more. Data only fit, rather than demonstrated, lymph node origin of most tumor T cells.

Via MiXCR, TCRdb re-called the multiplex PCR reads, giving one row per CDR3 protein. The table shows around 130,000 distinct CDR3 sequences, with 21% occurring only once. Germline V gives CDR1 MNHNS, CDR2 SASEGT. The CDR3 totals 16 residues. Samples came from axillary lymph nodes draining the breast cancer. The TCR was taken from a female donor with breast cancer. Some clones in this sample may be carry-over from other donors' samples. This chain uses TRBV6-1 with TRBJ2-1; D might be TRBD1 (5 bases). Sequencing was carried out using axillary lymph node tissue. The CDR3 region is CASSPARVQDNKEQFF. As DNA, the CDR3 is TGTGCCAGCTCTCCGGCTCGGGTACAGGATAACAAAGAGCAGTTCTTC.